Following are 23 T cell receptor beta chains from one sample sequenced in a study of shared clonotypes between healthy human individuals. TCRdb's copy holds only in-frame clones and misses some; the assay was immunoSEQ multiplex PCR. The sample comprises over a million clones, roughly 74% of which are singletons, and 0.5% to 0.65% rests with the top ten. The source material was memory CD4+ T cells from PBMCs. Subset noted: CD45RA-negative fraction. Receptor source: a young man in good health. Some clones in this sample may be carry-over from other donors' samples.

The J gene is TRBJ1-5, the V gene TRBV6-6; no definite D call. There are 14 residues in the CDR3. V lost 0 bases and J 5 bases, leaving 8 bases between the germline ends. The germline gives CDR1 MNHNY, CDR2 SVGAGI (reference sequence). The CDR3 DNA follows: TGTGCCAGCAGTTACTCGCGGCCGGATCAGCCCCAGCATTTT. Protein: CASSYSRPDQPQHF.

CDR3: CASSFGNRRYEQYF. For the CDR3, the DNA is TGCGCCAGCAGCTTTGGTAACAGACGCTACGAGCAGTACTTC. The chain employs TRBV5-1 and TRBJ2-5; D call uncertain. The J call is uncertain, as TRBJ2-7 better fits the DNA end. The CDR3 extends over 14 amino acids. The germline gives CDR1 SGHRS, CDR2 YFSETQ.

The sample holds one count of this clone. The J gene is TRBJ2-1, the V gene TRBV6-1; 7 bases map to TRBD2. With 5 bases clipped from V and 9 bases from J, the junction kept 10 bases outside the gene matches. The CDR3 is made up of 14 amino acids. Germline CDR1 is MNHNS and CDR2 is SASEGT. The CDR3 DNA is TGTGCCAGCAGTTTCCGGGACTATACCGGTGAGCAGTTCTTC. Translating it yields CASSFRDYTGEQFF.

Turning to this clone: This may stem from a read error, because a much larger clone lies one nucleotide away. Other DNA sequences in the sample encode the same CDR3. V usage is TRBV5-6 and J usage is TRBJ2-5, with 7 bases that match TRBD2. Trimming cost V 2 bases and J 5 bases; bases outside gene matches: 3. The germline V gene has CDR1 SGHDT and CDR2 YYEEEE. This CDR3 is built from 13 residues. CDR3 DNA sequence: TGTGCCAGCAGCTTAAGGGGAGGGGAGACCCAGTACTTC. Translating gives CASSLRGGETQYF.

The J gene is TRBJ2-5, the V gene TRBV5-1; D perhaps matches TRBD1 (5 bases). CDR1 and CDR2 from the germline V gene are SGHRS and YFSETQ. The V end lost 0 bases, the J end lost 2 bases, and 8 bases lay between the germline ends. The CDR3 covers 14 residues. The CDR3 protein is CASSLGQNQETQYF. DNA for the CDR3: TGCGCCAGCAGCTTGGGACAGAATCAAGAGACCCAGTACTTC.

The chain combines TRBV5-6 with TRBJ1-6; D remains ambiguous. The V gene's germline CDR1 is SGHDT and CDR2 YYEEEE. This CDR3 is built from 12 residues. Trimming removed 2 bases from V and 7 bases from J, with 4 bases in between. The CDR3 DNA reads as TGTGCCAGCAGCTTCCACAATTCACCCCTCCACTTT. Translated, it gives CASSFHNSPLHF.

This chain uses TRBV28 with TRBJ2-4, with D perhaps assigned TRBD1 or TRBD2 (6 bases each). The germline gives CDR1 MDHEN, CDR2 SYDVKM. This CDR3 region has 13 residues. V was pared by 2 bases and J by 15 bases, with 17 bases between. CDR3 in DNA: TGTGCCAGCAGTTTAGCCGGGGGCCGGTTCGCGTACTTC. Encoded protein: CASSLAGGRFAYF. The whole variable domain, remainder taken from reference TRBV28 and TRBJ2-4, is DVKVTQSSRYLVKRTGEKVFLECVQDMDHENMFWYRQDPGLGLRLIYFSYDVKMKEKGDIPEGYSVSREKKERFSLILESASTNQTSMYLCASSLAGGRFAYFGAGTRLSVL.

The CDR3 DNA reads as TGTGCCAGCAGCCCCACCATAAACAGGGGAGAGACCCAGTACTTC. Amino acids: CASSPTINRGETQYF. V usage is TRBV9 and J usage is TRBJ2-5, with 7 nucleotides matching TRBD1. The CDR3 totals 15 residues. The junction had 10 bases not matched to a gene; V was cut back by 4 bases and J by 4 bases. Germline V CDR1 and CDR2: SGDLS, YYNGEE.

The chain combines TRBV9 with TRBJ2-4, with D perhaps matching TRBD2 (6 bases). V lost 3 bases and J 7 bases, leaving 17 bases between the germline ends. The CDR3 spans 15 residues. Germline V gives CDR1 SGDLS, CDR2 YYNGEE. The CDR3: CASSGRTAGRNIQYF. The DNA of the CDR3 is TGTGCCAGCAGCGGACGGACGGCGGGACGTAACATTCAGTACTTC.

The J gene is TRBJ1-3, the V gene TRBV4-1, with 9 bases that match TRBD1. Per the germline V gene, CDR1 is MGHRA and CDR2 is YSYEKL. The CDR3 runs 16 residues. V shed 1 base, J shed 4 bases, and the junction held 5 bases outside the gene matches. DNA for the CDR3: TGCGCCAGCAGCCAAGTCGGACAGGGGATCGGAAACACCATATATTTT. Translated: CASSQVGQGIGNTIYF.

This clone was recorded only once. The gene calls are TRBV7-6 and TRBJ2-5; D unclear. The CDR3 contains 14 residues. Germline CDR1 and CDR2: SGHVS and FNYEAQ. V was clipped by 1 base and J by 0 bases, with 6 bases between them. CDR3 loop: CASSLVWDQETQYF. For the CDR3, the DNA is TGTGCCAGCAGCTTAGTGTGGGACCAAGAGACCCAGTACTTC.

The CDR3 protein is CASSLGGGLDSYEQYF. CDR3 nucleotide sequence: TGTGCCAGCAGCTTGGGAGGTGGACTAGACTCCTACGAGCAGTACTTC. The gene calls are TRBV11-3 and TRBJ2-7; TRBD2 matches 7 bases. The CDR3 loop spans 16 amino acids. The J segment lost 0 bases and the V segment lost 3 bases, leaving 8 bases of the junction unmatched. From germline, CDR1 is SGHNT and CDR2 YENEEA.

In DNA form, the CDR3 reads TGCGCCAGCAGCCAAGATGGAGGAGGACGGGGGAGGGCTGGGACCGGGGAGCTGTTTTTT. This gives the protein CASSQDGGGRGRAGTGELFF. The V and J genes are TRBV4-1 and TRBJ2-2, with 7 bases identical to TRBD2. In germline, CDR1 is MGHRA, CDR2 YSYEKL. This CDR3 region has 20 residues. Unmatched junction bases numbered 18, after V lost 0 bases and J lost 5 bases.

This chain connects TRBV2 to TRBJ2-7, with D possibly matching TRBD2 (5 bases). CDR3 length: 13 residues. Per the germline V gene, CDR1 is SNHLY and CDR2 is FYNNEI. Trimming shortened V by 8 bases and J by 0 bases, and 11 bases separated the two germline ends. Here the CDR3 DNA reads TGTGCCAGCTTACGGGAAAGCTCCTACGAGCAGTACTTC. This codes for CASLRESSYEQYF.

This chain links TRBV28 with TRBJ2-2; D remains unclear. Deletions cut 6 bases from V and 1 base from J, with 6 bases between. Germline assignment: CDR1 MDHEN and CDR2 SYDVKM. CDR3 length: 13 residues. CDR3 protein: CASRTRNTGELFF. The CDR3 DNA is TGTGCCAGCAGGACGAGGAACACCGGGGAGCTGTTTTTT.

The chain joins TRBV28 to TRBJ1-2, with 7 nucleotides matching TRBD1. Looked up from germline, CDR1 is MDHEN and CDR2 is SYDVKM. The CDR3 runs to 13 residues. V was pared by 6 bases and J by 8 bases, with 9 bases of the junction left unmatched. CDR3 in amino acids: CASSSDRARGYTF. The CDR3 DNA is TGTGCCAGCAGCTCAGACAGGGCGAGGGGCTACACCTTC.

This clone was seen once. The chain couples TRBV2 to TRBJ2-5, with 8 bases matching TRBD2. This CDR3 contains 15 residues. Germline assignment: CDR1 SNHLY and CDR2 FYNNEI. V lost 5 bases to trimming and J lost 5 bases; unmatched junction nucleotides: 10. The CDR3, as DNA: TGTGCCAGCAGTCGCGGGGGAGCGGGAGTGGAGACCCAGTACTTC. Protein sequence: CASSRGGAGVETQYF.

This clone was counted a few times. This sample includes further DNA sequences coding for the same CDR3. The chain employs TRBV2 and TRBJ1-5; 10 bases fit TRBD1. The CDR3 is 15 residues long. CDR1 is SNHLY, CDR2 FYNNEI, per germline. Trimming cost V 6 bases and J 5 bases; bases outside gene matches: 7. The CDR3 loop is CASSLSGQGDQPQHF. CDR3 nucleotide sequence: TGTGCCAGCAGCTTAAGCGGACAGGGGGATCAGCCCCAGCATTTT.

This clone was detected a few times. The DNA of the CDR3 is TGTGCCATCAGTGAGTCGAACAGTAATGAGCAGTTCTTC. Its translation: CAISESNSNEQFF. The V and J genes are TRBV10-3 and TRBJ2-1; no reliable D call. Germline V gives CDR1 ENHRY, CDR2 SYGVKD. Trimming took 0 bases from V and 7 from J, leaving 7 bases between them. CDR3 size: 13 residues.

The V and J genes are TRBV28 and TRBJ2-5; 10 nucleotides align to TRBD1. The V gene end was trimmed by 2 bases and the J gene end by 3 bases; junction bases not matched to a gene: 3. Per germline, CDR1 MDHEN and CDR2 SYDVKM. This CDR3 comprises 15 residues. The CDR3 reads CASSLTGTGEETQYF. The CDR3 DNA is TGTGCCAGCAGTTTAACCGGGACAGGGGAAGAGACCCAGTACTTC.

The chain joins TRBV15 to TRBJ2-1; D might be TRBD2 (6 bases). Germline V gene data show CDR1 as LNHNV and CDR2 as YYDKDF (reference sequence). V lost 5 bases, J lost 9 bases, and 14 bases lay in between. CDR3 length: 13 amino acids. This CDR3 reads CATSVGRGIEQFF. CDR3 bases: TGTGCCACCAGCGTCGGGCGCGGGATTGAGCAGTTCTTC.

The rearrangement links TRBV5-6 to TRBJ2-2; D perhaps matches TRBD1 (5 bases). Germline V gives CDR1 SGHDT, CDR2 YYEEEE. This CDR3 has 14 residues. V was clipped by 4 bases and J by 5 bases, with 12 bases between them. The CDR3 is CASSHTRVTGELFF. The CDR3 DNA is TGTGCCAGCAGCCACACCAGGGTGACCGGGGAGCTGTTTTTT.

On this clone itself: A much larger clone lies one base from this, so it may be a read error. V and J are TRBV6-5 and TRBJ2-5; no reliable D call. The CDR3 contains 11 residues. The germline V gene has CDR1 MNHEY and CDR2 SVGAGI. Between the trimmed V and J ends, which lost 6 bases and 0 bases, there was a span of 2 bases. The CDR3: CASSHQETQYF. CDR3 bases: TGTGCCAGCAGCCACCAAGAGACCCAGTACTTC.